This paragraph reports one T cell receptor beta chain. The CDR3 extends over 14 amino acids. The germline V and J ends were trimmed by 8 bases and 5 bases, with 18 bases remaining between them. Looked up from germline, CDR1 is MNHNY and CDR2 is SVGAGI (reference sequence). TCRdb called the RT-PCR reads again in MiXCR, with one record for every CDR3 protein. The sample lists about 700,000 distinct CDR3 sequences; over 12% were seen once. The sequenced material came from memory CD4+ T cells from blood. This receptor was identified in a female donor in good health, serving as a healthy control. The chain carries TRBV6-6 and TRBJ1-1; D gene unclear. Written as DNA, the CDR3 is TGTGCCAGCCGCGGGCCTCTCCCGGGGACTGAAGCTTTCTTT. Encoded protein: CASRGPLPGTEAFF.